The sequence of this T cell receptor beta chain was determined in a study of blood T cell repertoires in COVID-19. About the research overall: Samples came from the United States, Italy and Spain, spanning acute and convalescent COVID-19. T cells, B-cell-depleted T cells, or PBMCs provided the cDNA or gDNA that served as material.

Study processing details: Amplification of reference gene primers was used by the study to estimate nucleated cell counts. The assay was immunoSEQ multiplex PCR, and TCRdb's table has in-frame clones only and misses some. Clone size and the V and J calls come from that table; the DNA yielded D and trimming. This table has roughly 70,000 clones, roughly 80% appearing once. The V and J ends lost 0 bases and 3 bases, in that order; junction bases with no gene match: 4. The germline gives CDR1 MNHEY, CDR2 SVGAGI. This CDR3 contains 15 residues. The V gene is TRBV6-5, the J gene TRBJ1-2; 7 positions match TRBD1. The specimen was peripheral blood. The clonotype originates from a man in his 70s who had recovered from COVID-19. This chain's CDR3 is CASSYSTGLDYGYTF. The CDR3 DNA sequence: TGTGCCAGCAGTTACTCGACAGGGTTGGACTATGGCTACACCTTC.